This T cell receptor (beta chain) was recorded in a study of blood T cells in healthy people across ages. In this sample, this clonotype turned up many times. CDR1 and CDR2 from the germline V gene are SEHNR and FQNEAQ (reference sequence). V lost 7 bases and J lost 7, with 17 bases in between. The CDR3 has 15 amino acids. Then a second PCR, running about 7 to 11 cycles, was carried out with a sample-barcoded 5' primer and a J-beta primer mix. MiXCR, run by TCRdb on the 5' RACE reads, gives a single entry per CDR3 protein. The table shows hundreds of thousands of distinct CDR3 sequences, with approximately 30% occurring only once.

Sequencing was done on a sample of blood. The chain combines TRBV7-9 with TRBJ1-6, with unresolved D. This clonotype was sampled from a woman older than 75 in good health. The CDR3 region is CASTAALARNSPLHF. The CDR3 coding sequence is TGTGCCAGCACAGCGGCCCTTGCACGGAATTCACCCCTCCACTTT.